This entry lists 29 T cell receptor beta chains sequenced from one sample in a study of metastatic and nonmetastatic thyroid tumors. MiXCR reprocessed the PCR reads for TCRdb. The sample lists some 10,000 clones; roughly 9.8% were seen once. No patient had received any treatment before thyroid surgery. Source material: tumor tissue. Every receptor here comes from a female donor with papillary thyroid cancer or a benign thyroid nodule (not recorded which). Some clones in this sample may be carry-over from other donors' samples.

This clone was counted a few times. The chain carries TRBV6-1 and TRBJ2-3; 12 bases agree with TRBD1. The junction had 4 bases not matched to a gene; V was cut back by 3 bases and J by 3 bases. This CDR3 is 16 amino acids long. Germline CDR1 MNHNS, CDR2 SASEGT. CDR3 loop: CASSDRDRGRTDTQYF. The DNA for the CDR3 is TGTGCCAGCAGTGACCGGGACAGGGGGCGTACAGATACGCAGTATTTT.

This clone was picked up many times. The chain links TRBV5-1 to TRBJ1-2, with TRBD1 matching 7 bases. The CDR3 runs 15 residues. J was trimmed by 5 bases and V by 5 bases; bases with no gene match: 12. Per the germline V gene, CDR1 is SGHRS and CDR2 is YFSETQ. The CDR3 nucleotides are TGCGCCAGCAGGCGGAGGGGACAGCCAATGTATGGCTACACCTTC. Translated, it gives CASRRRGQPMYGYTF.

This clone came up many times. The chain employs TRBV29-1 and TRBJ2-2; TRBD2 aligns across 10 bases. J gave up 2 bases and V 0 bases, and 0 bases lay outside the gene matches. Per the germline V gene, CDR1 is SQVTM and CDR2 is ANQGSEA. The CDR3 totals 15 residues. The DNA of the CDR3 is TGCAGCGTTGAAGAACTAGCGGGAAACACCGGGGAGCTGTTTTTT. Amino acids: CSVEELAGNTGELFF.

This clone was seen at least ten times. This chain links TRBV10-3 with TRBJ2-2; TRBD1 aligns across 7 bases. The trim removed 6 bases at V and 5 bases at J, leaving 3 bases unmatched. Germline V gene lookup returns CDR1 ENHRY and CDR2 SYGVKD. CDR3 length: 13 amino acids. Here the CDR3 reads CAISPTGTGELFF. CDR3 sequence (DNA): TGTGCCATCAGCCCGACAGGGACCGGGGAGCTGTTTTTT.

The chain employs TRBV6-1 and TRBJ2-7; either TRBD1 or TRBD2 may supply D (5 bases each). V lost 6 bases to trimming and J lost 10 bases, with 22 bases between them. Germline V lookup: CDR1 MNHNS, CDR2 SASEGT. The CDR3 consists of 14 residues. CDR3 sequence: CASRGDQDPHDQYF. In DNA form, the CDR3 reads TGTGCCAGCAGGGGGGACCAGGACCCCCATGATCAGTACTTC.

This clone is medium-sized (0.01 to 0.1%) in the sample. The rearrangement uses TRBV2 and TRBJ2-1, with 7 bases matching TRBD1. V lost 11 bases, J lost 5 bases, and 3 bases stayed unmatched. Germline lookup yields CDR1 SNHLY and CDR2 FYNNEI. This CDR3 region has 11 residues. CDR3 loop: CAEGQDNEQFF. The CDR3 DNA sequence: TGTGCCGAAGGACAGGACAATGAGCAGTTCTTC.

This clone is medium-sized by share. The CDR3: CASSFLDTEAFF. The CDR3 bases are TGTGCCAGTAGTTTCTTGGACACTGAAGCTTTCTTT. The V gene is TRBV19, the J gene TRBJ1-1; D unclear. V was cut by 5 bases and J by 3 bases, with 7 bases left in between. This CDR3 spans 12 amino acids. Germline values: CDR1 LNHDA, CDR2 SQIVND (reference sequence).

This clone came up many times. The chain combines TRBV20-1 with TRBJ2-3; no reliable D call. CDR3 length: 13 residues. V gave up 3 bases and J gave up 3 bases, with 10 bases separating them. Germline values: CDR1 DFQATT, CDR2 SNEGSKA (reference sequence). The CDR3 region is CSASHVPTDTQYF. CDR3 sequence (DNA): TGCAGTGCTAGTCACGTGCCTACAGATACGCAGTATTTT.

Concerning this clone itself: At one end the junction does not follow the germline gene, possibly because of a read error. This chain connects TRBV2 to TRBJ2-5; 7 bases are shared with TRBD2. CDR1 is SNHLY, CDR2 FYNNEI, per germline. This CDR3 is 15 amino acids long. CDR3 sequence: CASRLREDVKDTQYF. The DNA of the CDR3 is TGTGCCAGCAGGCTTCGGGAGGACGTTAAAGATACCCAGTACTTC.

V usage is TRBV20-1 and J usage is TRBJ1-1; D ambiguous. Germline assignment: CDR1 DFQATT and CDR2 SNEGSKA (reference sequence). Trimming removed 3 bases at V and 1 base at J, with 12 bases between. This CDR3 comprises 14 residues. CDR3 DNA sequence: TGCAGTGCTAGTCCGTGGGCCGCGAACACTGAAGCTTTCTTT. Its translation is CSASPWAANTEAFF.

Worth noting for this clone: A junction end diverges from the germline sequence, so it may reflect a read error. The rearrangement links TRBV6-9 to TRBJ1-2; D is unresolved. The CDR3 has 16 amino acids. The germline gives CDR1 MNHGY, CDR2 SVAAGI. The CDR3 is CASSQGWEGYRYGYTF. DNA of the CDR3: TGCGCCAGCAGCCAAGGGTGGGAGGGATACCGCTATGGCTACACCTTC.

Many counts were recorded for this clone. Germline is not matched at one junction end, which may reflect a read error. V gene TRBV5-6 combines with J gene TRBJ1-2, with D possibly matching TRBD1 (6 bases). This CDR3 is built from 12 residues. Germline V gene lookup returns CDR1 SGHDT and CDR2 YYEEEE. The CDR3 protein is CASSLAKGGSHF. The DNA for the CDR3 is TGTGCCAGCAGCTTGGCCAAGGGGGGATCCCACTTC.

This clone was observed many times. The chain links TRBV5-5 to TRBJ1-1, with D tentatively TRBD1 (6 bases). Germline CDR1 reads SGHKS; CDR2 reads YYEKEE (reference sequence). The ends were cut back, 0 bases at V and 3 bases at J, with 12 bases in the middle. The CDR3 contains 15 residues. Written as DNA, the CDR3 is TGTGCCAGCAGCTTGGACAGGGTGATAGACACTGAAGCTTTCTTT. Translating gives CASSLDRVIDTEAFF.

This clone occurred a few times. Other DNA variants within this sample encode the same CDR3. V and J are TRBV2 and TRBJ2-7, with TRBD2 as a possible D gene (5 bases). Trimming took 1 base from V and 5 from J, leaving 24 bases between them. Germline V CDR1 and CDR2: SNHLY, FYNNEI. This CDR3 has 18 residues. CDR3: CASSEEGLGGRAGDEQYV. The DNA of the CDR3 is TGTGCCAGCAGTGAAGAGGGTTTGGGTGGAAGGGCCGGGGACGAGCAGTACGTC.

Ten or more counts support this clone. The junction shows a germline mismatch at one end, possibly a read error. The V gene is TRBV2, the J gene TRBJ2-6, with TRBD1 matching over 7 bases. In germline, CDR1 is SNHLY, CDR2 FYNNEI. There are 15 residues in the CDR3. The CDR3 spells CVSRDRVGGANVLTF. In DNA, the CDR3 is TGTGTCAGCAGAGACAGGGTGGGAGGGGCCAACGTCCTGACTTTC.

In its sample, this clone was seen many times. The genes are TRBV18 and TRBJ2-3; tentative D call: TRBD1 (5 bases). V dropped 4 bases and J dropped 0 bases, with 8 bases sitting between them. Per germline, CDR1 KGHSH and CDR2 LQKENI. There are 14 residues in the CDR3. As DNA, the CDR3 is TGTGCCAGCTCACAGGGGCCCAGCACAGATACGCAGTATTTT. This codes for CASSQGPSTDTQYF.

The sample holds many counts of this clone. The chain joins TRBV18 to TRBJ1-5; weak D call: TRBD1 (5 bases). V was trimmed by 0 bases and J by 5 bases, leaving 14 bases between them. CDR1 and CDR2 (germline): KGHSH, LQKENI. The length of the CDR3 is 16 residues. In DNA form, the CDR3 reads TGTGCCAGCTCACCACCGTCAGGGAACCGGGATCAGCCCCAGCATTTT. Protein product: CASSPPSGNRDQPQHF. Full variable domain (outside the CDR3, taken from reference TRBV18 and TRBJ1-5): NAGVMQNPRHLVRRRGQEARLRCSPMKGHSHVYWYRQLPEEGLKFMVYLQKENIIDESGMPKERFSAEFPKEGPSILRIQQVVRGDSAAYFCASSPPSGNRDQPQHFGDGTRLSIL.

This clone was seen many times. This rearrangement joins TRBV3-1 to TRBJ1-2, with a possible D match to TRBD1 (6 bases). Per the germline V gene, CDR1 is LGHDT and CDR2 is YNNKEL (reference sequence). The ends were cut back, 8 bases at V and 8 bases at J, with 18 bases in the middle. The CDR3 is made up of 13 amino acids. The CDR3 here is CASRSDRNWGYTF. The DNA for the CDR3 is TGTGCCAGCCGCTCCGACAGGAACTGGGGCTACACCTTC.

This clone is deemed medium-sized. V and J are TRBV19 and TRBJ2-3; D gene ambiguous. V was cut by 2 bases and J by 2 bases, with 5 bases left in between. CDR1 LNHDA and CDR2 SQIVND come from the germline V gene (reference sequence). The CDR3 runs to 13 residues. This CDR3 is CASSIQDTDTQYF. The DNA of the CDR3 is TGTGCCAGTAGTATACAGGACACAGATACGCAGTATTTT.

Ten or more counts support this clone. This sequence joins TRBV19 and TRBJ2-7; TRBD1 is a possible D gene (6 bases). The germline V and J ends were trimmed by 5 bases and 6 bases, with 14 bases remaining between them. CDR1 LNHDA and CDR2 SQIVND come from the germline V gene (reference sequence). The CDR3 extends over 13 amino acids. The CDR3 region is CASSRVQGSEQYV. CDR3 sequence (DNA): TGTGCCAGTAGTCGAGTACAGGGATCCGAGCAGTACGTC.

As concerns this clone: A much larger clone differs by one base, so this may be a read error. This chain's CDR3 is CASGSGWANNEQFF. The DNA of the CDR3 is TGTGCCAGCGGTTCAGGTTGGGCGAACAATGAGCAGTTCTTT. The chain employs TRBV7-8 and TRBJ2-1, with unresolved D. This CDR3 has 14 residues. Germline V gene lookup returns CDR1 SGHVS and CDR2 FQNEAQ. Full variable domain (missing parts from reference TRBV7-8 and TRBJ2-1): GAGVSQSPRYKVAKRGQDVALRCDPISGHVSLFWYQQALGQGPEFLTYFQNEAQLDKSGLPSDRFFAERPEGSVSTLKIQRTQQEDSAVYLCASGSGWANNEQFFGPGTRLTVL.

This clone was observed a handful of times. This sequence joins TRBV15 and TRBJ1-4, with no clear D. V was shortened by 6 bases and J by 8 bases, with 13 bases between the two germline ends. The germline V gene has CDR1 LNHNV and CDR2 YYDKDF (reference sequence). This CDR3 has 13 residues. The CDR3 here is CATSRYFQEKLFF. Here the CDR3 DNA reads TGTGCCACCAGTAGATACTTCCAAGAAAAACTGTTTTTT.

This clone was picked up a small number of times. The junction departs from the called germline gene at one end, perhaps through a read error. The chain joins TRBV19 to TRBJ2-1; 10 nucleotides agree with TRBD2. Germline V CDR1 and CDR2: LNHDA, SQIVND (reference sequence). The CDR3 runs 14 residues. The CDR3 protein is CVSSSGRTVNEQFF. For the CDR3, the DNA is TGTGTCAGTAGTAGCGGGAGGACGGTTAATGAGCAGTTCTTC.

This clone was seen at least ten times. The V call is TRBV11-2, the J call TRBJ2-3; 8 bases align to TRBD2. The ends lost 1 base at V and 3 bases at J; junction bases unmatched: 3. Germline V CDR1 and CDR2: SGHAT, FQNNGV. The CDR3 has 15 amino acids. CDR3 DNA sequence: TGTGCCAGCAGCTTAGGGACTAGCACGACAGATACGCAGTATTTT. Translating gives CASSLGTSTTDTQYF.

Judged by abundance, this clone is medium-sized. The chain uses TRBV19 and TRBJ1-2; D possibly corresponds to TRBD1 (6 bases). Germline lookup yields CDR1 LNHDA and CDR2 SQIVND (reference sequence). V lost 3 bases, J lost 5 bases, and 13 bases lay in between. The CDR3 loop spans 14 amino acids. CDR3 DNA sequence: TGTGCCAGTAGTATGCAGGGGCCGAAGTATGGCTACACCTTC. This gives the protein CASSMQGPKYGYTF.

By share, this clone ranks as medium-sized. The chain has TRBV6-1 and TRBJ2-3, with 8 bases that match TRBD2. Germline V gene lookup returns CDR1 MNHNS and CDR2 SASEGT. The length of the CDR3 is 18 residues. V dropped 4 bases and J dropped 3; count of bases not matched to a gene: 15. The chain's CDR3 is CASSAPSGSPKVTDTQYF. The DNA of the CDR3 is TGTGCCAGCAGTGCCCCTAGCGGGTCGCCGAAGGTAACAGATACGCAGTATTTT.

The sample holds many counts of this clone. The chain carries TRBV5-6 and TRBJ2-7; 9 nucleotides line up with TRBD1. Germline V gene sequence: CDR1 SGHDT, CDR2 YYEEEE. The ends lost 3 bases at V and 2 bases at J; junction bases unmatched: 3. The length of the CDR3 is 14 residues. CDR3 sequence: CASSWTGDPYEQYV. The CDR3 DNA is TGTGCCAGCAGCTGGACAGGGGACCCCTACGAGCAGTACGTC.

This clone was counted at least ten times. The V call is TRBV5-8, the J call TRBJ2-5; 8 positions match TRBD1. Unmatched junction bases numbered 9, after V lost 4 bases and J lost 4 bases. The CDR3 totals 15 residues. The germline V gene has CDR1 SGHTS and CDR2 YDEGEE. CDR3 nucleotide sequence: TGTGCCAGCAGCCCCGGACAGGGCGCCCGAGAGACCCAGTACTTC. This gives the protein CASSPGQGARETQYF.

This clone was counted a single time. The missing conserved phenylalanine or tryptophan at the end of this CDR3 makes a read error likely. No DNA is shown, since the ends of the CDR3 on it are uncertain; the CDR3 is the one TCRdb lists. The chain carries TRBV14 and TRBJ2-7; the D call of TRBD2 is as the table states it, not checked on the DNA. CDR1 and CDR2 from the germline V gene are SGHDN and FVKESK. The CDR3 is 9 amino acids in total, end residues counted. CDR3 sequence reads: CASSQEGPQ.